The 5 T cell receptor beta chains presented below share a single source sample, sequenced in a study of blood T cell repertoires in COVID-19. Method: immunoSEQ multiplex PCR; TCRdb's copy keeps in-frame clones and lacks some. Here the sample spans about 85,000 clones, around 88% being singletons. The source material was peripheral blood. These receptors all stem from a man aged 60 to 69 with acute or convalescent COVID-19.

The V and J genes are TRBV14 and TRBJ2-1, with 9 nucleotides matching TRBD2. The germline gives CDR1 SGHDN, CDR2 FVKESK. CDR3 length: 16 residues. V dropped 0 bases and J dropped 7; count of bases not matched to a gene: 7. CDR3 sequence: CASSQEGTSPVNEQFF. In DNA, the CDR3 is TGTGCCAGCAGCCAAGAGGGGACTAGCCCGGTGAATGAGCAGTTCTTC.

The rearrangement uses TRBV7-9 and TRBJ1-2, with D maybe TRBD1 (5 bases). V was cut by 3 bases and J by 8 bases, with 10 bases left in between. Per the germline V gene, CDR1 is SEHNR and CDR2 is FQNEAQ (reference sequence). CDR3 length equals 12 residues. The CDR3 region has the DNA TGTGCCAGCAGCTTTGGCGGGGGAGGCTACACCTTC. It translates to CASSFGGGGYTF.

Note on this clone: One junction end disagrees with the germline gene, perhaps due to a read error. The gene calls are TRBV7-8 and TRBJ1-1; D gene ambiguous. Germline-derived CDR1 and CDR2 are SGHVS and FQNEAQ. The CDR3 loop spans 13 amino acids. CDR3 coding DNA: TGTGCCAGCAGTTTGCAGGCGAACGCTGAAGCTTTCTTT. It codes for CASSLQANAEAFF.

This clone occurred once. CDR3 protein: CASSLEGASYNEQFF. The CDR3 coding sequence is TGCGCCAGCAGCTTGGAGGGGGCTTCCTACAATGAGCAGTTCTTC. The rearrangement joins TRBV5-1 to TRBJ2-1, with 7 bases aligning to TRBD1. Germline V CDR1 and CDR2: SGHRS, YFSETQ. The CDR3 length is 15 residues. J gave up 1 base and V 0 bases, and 1 base lay outside the gene matches.

The CDR3 DNA follows: TGTGCCAGCAGCTTAGGGTACAGGGGAGATAGCAATCAGCCCCAGCATTTT. It codes for CASSLGYRGDSNQPQHF. V and J are TRBV7-8 and TRBJ1-5, with 7 bases lining up with TRBD1. V gave up 1 base and J gave up 0 bases; unmatched junction bases: 6. The V gene's germline CDR1 is SGHVS and CDR2 FQNEAQ. The CDR3 sequence is 17 residues long. The variable domain in full, completed from reference TRBV7-8 and TRBJ1-5, reads GAGVSQSPRYKVAKRGQDVALRCDPISGHVSLFWYQQALGQGPEFLTYFQNEAQLDKSGLPSDRFFAERPEGSVSTLKIQRTQQEDSAVYLCASSLGYRGDSNQPQHFGDGTRLSIL.